This T cell receptor (beta chain) was captured by sequencing in a study of beta chain features in type 1 diabetes. Study results and limitations: Possible PCR preference for shorter templates applied equally to patients and controls. It was not settled here whether HLA type affects TCRB rearrangement. Type 1 diabetes patients showed a moderate but significant shortening of TCRB CDR3s in all four CD4+ subsets. Reduced insertions and increased deletions marked VDJ junctions in type 1 diabetes patients.

Reverse transcribing all isolated RNA meant expressed TCRB transcripts were sequenced. Method: immunoSEQ multiplex PCR; TCRdb's copy keeps in-frame clones and lacks some. This sample has hundreds of thousands of clones, with over 11% found just once. For this clone: Its target is unknown.

V was trimmed by 0 bases and J by 7 bases, leaving 4 bases between them. Looked up from germline, CDR1 is GTSNPN and CDR2 is SVGIG (reference sequence). This CDR3 spans 12 amino acids. This chain uses TRBV30 with TRBJ1-6, with D uncertain. This receptor was taken from a man aged 18 to 29 with type 1 diabetes. Sample: naive CD4+ T cells from blood. CDR3 sequence reads: CAWSVENSPLHF. Here the CDR3 DNA reads TGTGCCTGGAGTGTAGAGAATTCACCCCTCCACTTT.